This T cell receptor (beta chain) originates from a study of response to subunit inactivated influenza vaccine (dated by TCRdb to 2016 to 2019). Regarding the complete study: The study used deep quantitative T cell receptor repertoire profiling to track responses to a trivalent subunit inactivated influenza vaccine.

Concerning this clonotype: This clone's antigen is unknown. No per-base quality is available; no much larger clone lies one base away.

The full study reports these points: The authors suggested that each seasonal influenza vaccination may recruit only a limited number of new T cells.

Relative to germline, V is 8 bases shorter and J is 7 bases shorter, with 15 bases between their ends. The cysteine opens and the phenylalanine closes a CDR3 of 14 amino acids. This entry keeps only the CDR3 DNA: 42 bases, framed from base 1. As encoded in the germline V gene (reference sequence), CDR1 is MNHEY while CDR2 is SMNVEV. Receptor amplification or capture employed RT-PCR. The sequencing machine was an Illumina HiSeq 2500. TCRdb reprocessing: public reads trimmed at Q25 with fastp, clones called with MiXCR, in-frame beta chains kept. Each entry merges the rows of one CDR3 protein and shows their most common DNA and genes. This sample holds under 800,000 distinct CDR3 sequences; around 13% were observed only once. The ten biggest clones cover around 7% of the sample.

The chain was built from TRBV27 and TRBJ1-6; no D gene is confidently identified. The TCR sequence derives from a man in his forties or fifties who received an inactivated influenza vaccine. Donor details come from another sample of the same person, matched by shared clones. The specimen was PBMCs from blood, collected 14 to 15 days before vaccination. The CDR3 region: CASGVDVRNSPLHF. The nucleotide sequence is given as TGTGCCAGCGGGGTCGACGTAAGAAATTCACCCCTCCACTTT.